The 16 T cell receptor beta chains reported below all come from one sample, sequenced in a study of glioma-infiltrating T cells after dendritic cell vaccination. Assay: immunoSEQ multiplex PCR; the TCRdb copy retains only in-frame clones and omits some. The profile shows about 49,000 clones, approximately 83% of them singletons. This material consisted of blood, taken before dendritic cell vaccination. The receptors here all came from a human donor with glioblastoma.

The chain joins TRBV4-3 to TRBJ2-2; D gene uncertain. Per germline, CDR1 LGHNA and CDR2 YSLEER. The V end was cut by 1 base, the J end by 1 base, with 4 bases between. CDR3 length: 14 residues. The CDR3 region has the DNA TGCGCCAGCAGCCAAGTACTGAACACCGGGGAGCTGTTTTTT. Translation gives CASSQVLNTGELFF.

This clone has a single count. The chain combines TRBV4-2 with TRBJ2-2, with 10 bases that match TRBD2. Germline loops: CDR1 LGHNA, CDR2 YNFKEQ. V dropped 2 bases and J dropped 7; count of bases not matched to a gene: 7. There are 16 residues in the CDR3. The CDR3 DNA is TGTGCCAGCAGCCAAACTCCAAGCGGGGGGGGCGGGGAGCTGTTTTTT. Translated: CASSQTPSGGGGELFF.

The V gene is TRBV10-1, the J gene TRBJ2-5; TRBD1 might be the D (6 bases). The CDR3 is 14 residues long. Germline-derived CDR1 and CDR2 are WNHNN and SYGVQD (reference sequence). V lost 0 bases and J 9 bases, leaving 14 bases between the germline ends. As DNA, the CDR3 is TGCGCCAGCAGTGAGTCGAACAGGGTGGGGGCCCAGTACTTC. Amino acids: CASSESNRVGAQYF.

The chain carries TRBV7-9 and TRBJ1-1; the D gene is possibly TRBD1 (5 bases). The CDR3 length is 15 residues. V dropped 1 base and J dropped 4 bases, with 13 bases sitting between them. The germline V gene encodes CDR1 SEHNR and CDR2 FQNEAQ (reference sequence). Here the CDR3 DNA reads TGTGCCAGCAGCTTAGATGGTAGCGGGGCCACTGAAGCTTTCTTT. It is translated as CASSLDGSGATEAFF.

This clone turned up a few times. The chain has TRBV19 and TRBJ1-6, with no clear D. Per the germline V gene, CDR1 is LNHDA and CDR2 is SQIVND (reference sequence). Trimming shortened V by 1 base and J by 9 bases, and 4 bases separated the two germline ends. This CDR3 is built from 12 residues. The CDR3 nucleotides are TGTGCCAGTAGTATAGCGTTTTCACCCCTCCACTTT. This translates into CASSIAFSPLHF.

This rearrangement joins TRBV7-9 to TRBJ1-1; 10 nucleotides line up with TRBD1. In germline, CDR1 is SEHNR, CDR2 FQNEAQ (reference sequence). Trimming cost V 2 bases and J 5 bases; bases outside gene matches: 5. This CDR3 spans 15 amino acids. CDR3 in DNA: TGTGCCAGCAGCTTAACCGGGACAGGGGTGACTGAAGCTTTCTTT. It codes for CASSLTGTGVTEAFF.

CDR3 coding DNA: TGTGCCAGCAGCCAAGGACAGGGGGGGACTTTGGTTGAAGCTTTCTTT. It codes for CASSQGQGGTLVEAFF. The V and J genes are TRBV7-9 and TRBJ1-1, with 10 bases that match TRBD1. The V gene end was trimmed by 5 bases and the J gene end by 7 bases; junction bases not matched to a gene: 13. Germline CDR1 and CDR2: SEHNR and FQNEAQ (reference sequence). This CDR3 contains 16 residues.

This clone was counted once. The J gene is TRBJ2-2, the V gene TRBV29-1, with 7 bases identical to TRBD2. This CDR3 has 14 amino acids. Germline-derived CDR1 and CDR2 are SQVTM and ANQGSEA. The ends lost 5 bases at V and 4 bases at J; junction bases unmatched: 7. CDR3 protein: CSVYSGQGTGELFF. The CDR3 bases are TGCAGCGTTTATAGCGGGCAGGGCACCGGGGAGCTGTTTTTT.

The chain links TRBV5-4 to TRBJ2-1; 7 positions agree with TRBD1. V lost 4 bases, J lost 6 bases, and 7 bases stayed unmatched. This CDR3 is built from 14 residues. Germline CDR1 SGHNT, CDR2 YYREEE (reference sequence). DNA for the CDR3: TGTGCCAGCAGCCTGGGACAGCCTCCCAATGAGCAGTTCTTC. Translation gives CASSLGQPPNEQFF.

With respect to this clone: The same CDR3 is also encoded by other DNA sequences in this sample. The chain uses TRBV6-5 and TRBJ1-1; the D is unclear. The CDR3 sequence is 12 residues long. Germline values: CDR1 MNHEY, CDR2 SVGAGI. The ends were cut back, 5 bases at V and 1 base at J, with 5 bases in the middle. Here the CDR3 reads CASSGRNTEAFF. As DNA, the CDR3 is TGTGCCAGCAGTGGGAGGAACACTGAAGCTTTCTTT.

This clone was found a few times. The chain carries TRBV4-2 and TRBJ2-1, with D perhaps TRBD1 (6 bases). V was shortened by 4 bases and J by 4 bases, with 11 bases between the two germline ends. This CDR3 has 14 amino acids. Germline-derived CDR1 and CDR2 are LGHNA and YNFKEQ. CDR3 nucleotide sequence: TGTGCCAGCAGCCCTAGACAGGAATACAATGAGCAGTTCTTC. It is translated as CASSPRQEYNEQFF.

This clone was observed a few times. The chain is built from TRBV2 and TRBJ1-1; weak D call: TRBD1 (6 bases). The CDR3 spans 13 residues. From germline, CDR1 is SNHLY and CDR2 FYNNEI. V was shortened by 5 bases and J by 5 bases, with 12 bases between the two germline ends. In nucleotides, the CDR3 is TGTGCCAGCAGTCCGCGACAGGAGACTGAAGCTTTCTTT. It encodes CASSPRQETEAFF.

V usage is TRBV9 and J usage is TRBJ1-2, with D uncertain. Germline lookup yields CDR1 SGDLS and CDR2 YYNGEE. This CDR3 region has 13 residues. Trimming cost V 4 bases and J 6 bases, with 13 bases left between them. The CDR3 loop reads CASSPRSTDGYTF. CDR3 sequence (DNA): TGTGCCAGCAGCCCCCGGAGCACCGATGGCTACACCTTC. Full variable domain (missing parts from reference TRBV9 and TRBJ1-2): DSGVTQTPKHLITATGQRVTLRCSPRSGDLSVYWYQQSLDQGLQFLIQYYNGEERAKGNILERFSAQQFPDLHSELNLSSLELGDSALYFCASSPRSTDGYTFGSGTRLTVV.

The genes are TRBV30 and TRBJ1-4; D may be TRBD1 (6 bases). Per germline, CDR1 GTSNPN and CDR2 SVGIG (reference sequence). This CDR3 is built from 14 residues. CDR3 coding DNA: TGTGGCATGCCCCTACAGGGTTTTAATGAAAAACTGTTTTTT. It encodes CGMPLQGFNEKLFF.

This chain uses TRBV27 with TRBJ1-1; no clear D gene. The germline V and J ends were trimmed by 6 bases and 3 bases, with 20 bases remaining between them. This CDR3 spans 16 amino acids. Germline V lookup: CDR1 MNHEY, CDR2 SMNVEV (reference sequence). Written as DNA, the CDR3 is TGTGCCAGCAGGCCCCCAGGAAACGCCGGGGACACTGAAGCTTTCTTT. Translating gives CASRPPGNAGDTEAFF.

The chain carries TRBV7-2 and TRBJ1-2, with TRBD1 matching over 7 bases. Germline loops: CDR1 SGHTA, CDR2 FQGNSA. V lost 0 bases to trimming and J lost 7 bases; unmatched junction nucleotides: 8. The CDR3 length is 15 residues. The CDR3 DNA sequence: TGTGCCAGCAGCTTAGCGTTCGGGACAGATACTGGCTACACCTTC. It encodes CASSLAFGTDTGYTF.